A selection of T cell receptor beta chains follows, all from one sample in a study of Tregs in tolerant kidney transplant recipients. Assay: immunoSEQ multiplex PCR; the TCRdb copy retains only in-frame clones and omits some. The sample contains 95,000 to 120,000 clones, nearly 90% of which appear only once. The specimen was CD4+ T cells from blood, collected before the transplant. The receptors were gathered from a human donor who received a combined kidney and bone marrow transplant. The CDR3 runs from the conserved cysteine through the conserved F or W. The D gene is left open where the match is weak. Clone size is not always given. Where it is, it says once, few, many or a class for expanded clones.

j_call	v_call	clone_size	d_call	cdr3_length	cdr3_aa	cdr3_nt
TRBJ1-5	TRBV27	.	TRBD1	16	CASSPLGGVGGQPQHF	TGTGCCAGCAGCCCCCTAGGGGGCGTGGGTGGTCAGCCCCAGCATTTT
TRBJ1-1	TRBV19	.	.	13	CASSIDMNTEAFF	TGTGCCAGTAGTATAGATATGAACACTGAAGCTTTCTTT
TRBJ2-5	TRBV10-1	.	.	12	CASSPGQETQYF	TGCGCCAGCAGTCCCGGCCAAGAGACCCAGTACTTC
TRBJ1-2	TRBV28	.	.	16	CASSFTPGKGRYGYTF	TGTGCCAGCAGTTTTACCCCAGGGAAGGGAAGATATGGCTACACCTTC
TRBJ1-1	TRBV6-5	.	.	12	CASSSEGSEAFF	TGTGCCAGCAGTTCGGAGGGTTCGGAAGCTTTCTTT
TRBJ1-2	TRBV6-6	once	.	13	CASSYSNNYGYTF	TGTGCCAGCAGTTACTCTAATAACTATGGCTACACCTTC
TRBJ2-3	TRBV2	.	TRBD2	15	CASRGTSGGTDTQYF	TGTGCCAGCAGGGGGACTAGTGGGGGCACAGATACGCAGTATTTT
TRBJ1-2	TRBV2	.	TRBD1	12	CASARDRGGYTF	TGTGCCAGCGCCCGGGACAGGGGTGGCTACACCTTC
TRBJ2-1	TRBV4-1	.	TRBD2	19	CASSQGPGGSGSSYNEQFF	TGCGCCAGCAGCCAAGGCCCGGGGGGGAGCGGGAGCTCCTACAATGAGCAGTTCTTC
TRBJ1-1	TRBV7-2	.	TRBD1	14	CASSLTPGQGEAFF	TGTGCCAGCAGCTTGACTCCGGGACAGGGGGAAGCTTTCTTT
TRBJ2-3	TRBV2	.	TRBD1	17	CASRKDRTGVITDTQYF	TGTGCCAGCAGGAAGGATCGAACAGGGGTGATCACAGATACGCAGTATTTT
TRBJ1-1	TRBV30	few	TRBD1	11	CAWRRDSEAFF	TGTGCCTGGAGAAGGGACAGTGAAGCTTTCTTT
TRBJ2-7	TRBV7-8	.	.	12	CASSLSVYEQYF	TGTGCCAGCAGCTTGTCTGTGTACGAGCAGTACTTC
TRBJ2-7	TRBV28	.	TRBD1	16	CASSGGGQGSSYEQYF	TGTGCCAGCAGTGGGGGGGGACAGGGGTCTTCCTACGAGCAGTACTTC
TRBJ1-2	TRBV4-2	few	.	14	CASSQERAENGYTF	TGTGCCAGCAGCCAAGAGCGGGCGGAGAATGGCTACACCTTC
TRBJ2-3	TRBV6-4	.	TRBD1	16	CASSPGQGGGGDTQYF	TGTGCCAGCAGTCCGGGACAGGGCGGAGGGGGAGATACGCAGTATTTT
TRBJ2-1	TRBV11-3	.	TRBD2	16	CASSTNSGGALNEQFF	TGTGCCAGCAGCACCAATAGCGGGGGGGCCTTGAATGAGCAGTTCTTC